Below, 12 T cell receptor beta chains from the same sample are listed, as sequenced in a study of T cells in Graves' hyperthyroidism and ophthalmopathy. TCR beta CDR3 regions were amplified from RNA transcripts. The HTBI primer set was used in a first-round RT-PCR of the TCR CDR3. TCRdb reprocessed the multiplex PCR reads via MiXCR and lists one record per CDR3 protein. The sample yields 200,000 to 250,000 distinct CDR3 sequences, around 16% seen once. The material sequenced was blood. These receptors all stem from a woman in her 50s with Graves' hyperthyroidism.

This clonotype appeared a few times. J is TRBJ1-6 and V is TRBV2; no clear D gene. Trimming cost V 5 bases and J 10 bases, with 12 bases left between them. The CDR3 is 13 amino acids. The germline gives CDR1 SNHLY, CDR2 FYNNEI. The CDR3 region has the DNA TGTGCCAGCAGTTACGAGAGAGAGTCACCCCTCCACTTT. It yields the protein CASSYERESPLHF.

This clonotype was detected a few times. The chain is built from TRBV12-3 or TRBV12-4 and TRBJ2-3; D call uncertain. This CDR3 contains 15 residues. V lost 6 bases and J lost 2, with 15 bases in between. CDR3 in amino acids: CASSRLLRDTDTQYF. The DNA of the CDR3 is TGTGCCAGCAGCCGACTTCTCCGAGACACAGATACGCAGTATTTT.

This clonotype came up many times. The CDR3 loop reads CASSHGGGLGYGYTF. As DNA, the CDR3 is TGTGCCAGCAGCCACGGAGGGGGGCTTGGGTATGGCTACACCTTC. The chain recombines TRBV3-1 with TRBJ1-2, with a weak D call TRBD1 (6 bases). Germline V gene lookup returns CDR1 LGHDT and CDR2 YNNKEL (reference sequence). Trimming removed 3 bases at V and 5 bases at J, with 16 bases between. The CDR3 sequence is 15 residues long.

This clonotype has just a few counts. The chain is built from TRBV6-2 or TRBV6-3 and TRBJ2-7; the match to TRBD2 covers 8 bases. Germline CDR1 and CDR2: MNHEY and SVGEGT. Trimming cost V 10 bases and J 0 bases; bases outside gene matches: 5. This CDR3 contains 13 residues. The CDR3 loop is CATQSGSSYEQYF. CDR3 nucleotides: TGTGCCACCCAGAGCGGGAGCTCCTACGAGCAGTACTTC.

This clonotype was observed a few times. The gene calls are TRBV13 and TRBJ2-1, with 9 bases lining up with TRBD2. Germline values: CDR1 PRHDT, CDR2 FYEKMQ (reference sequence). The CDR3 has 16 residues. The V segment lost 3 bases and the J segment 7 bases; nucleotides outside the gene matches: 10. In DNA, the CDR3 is TGTGCCAGCAGCTTCTTCTCTAGCGGGAAAAAGAATGAGCAGTTCTTC. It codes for CASSFFSSGKKNEQFF. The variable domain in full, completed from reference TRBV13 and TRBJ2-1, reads AAGVIQSPRHLIKEKRETATLKCYPIPRHDTVYWYQQGPGQDPQFLISFYEKMQSDKGSIPDRFSAQQFSDYHSELNMSSLELGDSALYFCASSFFSSGKKNEQFFGPGTRLTVL.

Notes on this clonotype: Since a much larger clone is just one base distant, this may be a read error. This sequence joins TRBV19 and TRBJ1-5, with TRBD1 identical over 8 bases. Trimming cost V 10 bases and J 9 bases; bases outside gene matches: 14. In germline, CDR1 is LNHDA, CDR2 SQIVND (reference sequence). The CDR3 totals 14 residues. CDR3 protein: CANDVGQGPRPQHF. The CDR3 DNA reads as TGTGCCAATGATGTCGGACAGGGACCTCGGCCCCAGCATTTT.

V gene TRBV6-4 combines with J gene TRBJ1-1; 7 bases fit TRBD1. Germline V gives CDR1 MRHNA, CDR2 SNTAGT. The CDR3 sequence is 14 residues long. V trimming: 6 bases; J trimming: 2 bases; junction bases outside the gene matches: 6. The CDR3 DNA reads TGTGCCAGCAGACGGACAGGCGATAACACTGAAGCTTTCTTT. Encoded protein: CASRRTGDNTEAFF.

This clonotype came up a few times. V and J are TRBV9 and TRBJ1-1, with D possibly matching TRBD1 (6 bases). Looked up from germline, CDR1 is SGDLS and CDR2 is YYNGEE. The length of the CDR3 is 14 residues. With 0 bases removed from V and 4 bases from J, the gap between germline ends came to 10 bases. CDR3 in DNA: TGTGCCAGCAGCGTAGCAGGGGAGGGCACTGAAGCTTTCTTT. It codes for CASSVAGEGTEAFF.

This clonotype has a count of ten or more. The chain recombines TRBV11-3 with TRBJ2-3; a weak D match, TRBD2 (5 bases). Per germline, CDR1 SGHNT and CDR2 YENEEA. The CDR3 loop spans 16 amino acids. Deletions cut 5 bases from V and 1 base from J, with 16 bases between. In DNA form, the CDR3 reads TGTGCCAGCAGCCGAAACATTAAGAGGGGCACAGATACGCAGTATTTT. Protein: CASSRNIKRGTDTQYF.

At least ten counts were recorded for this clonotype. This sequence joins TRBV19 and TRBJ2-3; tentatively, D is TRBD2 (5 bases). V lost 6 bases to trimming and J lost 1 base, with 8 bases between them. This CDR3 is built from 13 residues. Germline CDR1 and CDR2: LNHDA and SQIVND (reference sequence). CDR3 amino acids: CASSTGGTDTQYF. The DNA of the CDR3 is TGTGCCAGTAGCACCGGGGGCACAGATACGCAGTATTTT.

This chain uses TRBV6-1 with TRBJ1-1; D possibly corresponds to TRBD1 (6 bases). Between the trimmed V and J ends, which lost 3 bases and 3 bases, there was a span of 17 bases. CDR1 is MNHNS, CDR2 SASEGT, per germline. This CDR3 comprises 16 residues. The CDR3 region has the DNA TGTGCCAGCAGTGATTTGGGACACTCCGGGGACACTGAAGCTTTCTTT. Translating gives CASSDLGHSGDTEAFF.

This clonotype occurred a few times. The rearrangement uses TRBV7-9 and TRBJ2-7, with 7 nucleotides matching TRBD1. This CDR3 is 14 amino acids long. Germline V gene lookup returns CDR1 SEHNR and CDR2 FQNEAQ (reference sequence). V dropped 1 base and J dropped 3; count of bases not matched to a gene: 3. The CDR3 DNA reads TGTGCCAGCAGCTTAGGGGACAGAAACTACGAGCAGTACTTC. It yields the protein CASSLGDRNYEQYF.